The 5 T cell receptor beta chains below all came from one sample that was sequenced in a study of siplizumab effects on memory and regulatory T cells. Sequenced by immunoSEQ multiplex PCR; TCRdb stores in-frame clones only, minus some. This sample carries roughly 100,000 clones, around 90% of them seen once, and the ten largest clones take around 12%. Sample: non-Treg CD4+ T cells sorted from blood. These receptors originate from a human donor in good health.

The J gene is TRBJ2-1, the V gene TRBV19, with TRBD2 identical over 9 bases. This CDR3 contains 14 residues. The germline V gene encodes CDR1 LNHDA and CDR2 SQIVND (reference sequence). With V trimmed by 6 bases and J by 4 bases, 4 bases remained unmatched. CDR3: CASRTSGLYNEQFF. The CDR3 nucleotides are TGTGCCAGTAGAACTAGCGGGCTTTACAATGAGCAGTTCTTC. Filled out from reference TRBV19 and TRBJ2-1, the complete variable domain reads DGGITQSPKYLFRKEGQNVTLSCEQNLNHDAMYWYRQDPGQGLRLIYYSQIVNDFQKGDIAEGYSVSREKKESFPLTVTSAQKNPTAFYLCASRTSGLYNEQFFGPGTRLTVL.

The gene calls are TRBV5-1 and TRBJ2-5, with D uncertain. There are 14 residues in the CDR3. V was pared by 3 bases and J by 1 base, with 10 bases between. Germline V gene data show CDR1 as SGHRS and CDR2 as YFSETQ. CDR3 protein: CASSWPMGQETQYF. CDR3 DNA: TGCGCCAGCAGCTGGCCAATGGGCCAAGAGACCCAGTACTTC.

V usage is TRBV6-5 and J usage is TRBJ2-7; D could derive from TRBD1 or TRBD2 (5 bases each). From germline, CDR1 is MNHEY and CDR2 SVGAGI. Trimming removed 4 bases at V and 2 bases at J, with 9 bases between. The CDR3 length is 13 residues. DNA for the CDR3: TGTGCCAGCAGTTGGGACGGGACCTACGAGCAGTACTTC. The encoded protein is CASSWDGTYEQYF.

As concerns this clone: An end of the junction does not agree with germline; a read error may underlie this. As DNA, the CDR3 is TGCGCCAGCAGCACCGCCCGGGACTCCAACAATGAGCAGTTCTTC. It encodes CASSTARDSNNEQFF. V gene TRBV5-1 combines with J gene TRBJ2-1, with a possible D match to TRBD2 (6 bases). The CDR3 covers 15 residues. Germline values: CDR1 SGHRS, CDR2 YFSETQ.

The chain recombines TRBV5-4 with TRBJ2-3; 8 bases are shared with TRBD2. The CDR3 runs 14 residues. The germline V gene encodes CDR1 SGHNT and CDR2 YYREEE (reference sequence). Losses at the gene ends were 0 bases for V and 13 bases for J; bases not matched to a gene: 10. CDR3 residues: CASSLVGGLDSEYF. DNA of the CDR3: TGTGCCAGCAGCTTGGTAGGGGGACTAGACTCGGAGTATTTT.